This T cell receptor (beta chain) came from a study of T cell responses to AZD1222 COVID-19 vaccine. Worth noting for this clone: Its specificity is unknown.

Study observations and caveats: It was only six AZD1222 recipients who were seropositive at baseline. There were mostly white British donors and more females than males, and clonal diversity was possibly underestimated. Across the whole spike, CD4 TCRs peaked at regions 160-218 and 743-854.

Germline CDR1 reads SQVTM; CDR2 reads ANQGSEA. Trimming cost V 4 bases and J 4 bases; bases outside gene matches: 6. The length of the CDR3 is 15 residues. The data were produced by immunoSEQ multiplex PCR, yet TCRdb's version contains in-frame clones alone and is incomplete. The sample includes about 55,000 clones, 89% seen only once; the top ten take roughly 1.9%. The chain employs TRBV29-1 and TRBJ2-1; 11 bases agree with TRBD2. This sample comprised peripheral blood, obtained on day 0 of AZD1222 vaccination. The receptor was isolated from an adult in good health. CDR3 residues: CSVGGRLAGYNEQFF. As DNA, the CDR3 is TGCAGCGTTGGCGGTAGACTAGCGGGGTACAATGAGCAGTTCTTC.